The 5 T cell receptor beta chains presented below share a single source sample, sequenced in a study of CD8 T cells in ankylosing spondylitis. TCRdb itself ran the 5' RACE reads through MiXCR, one entry per CDR3 protein. Counted here are approximately 110,000 distinct CDR3 sequences, approximately 25% occurring once; the ten biggest clones make up 10% to 15%. Sequencing was performed on synovial fluid, either unsorted or a sorted T cell fraction (not recorded which). These receptors all come from a male donor with ankylosing spondylitis.

This clonotype was detected only a few times. The rearrangement links TRBV4-1 to TRBJ1-2, with TRBD1 identical over 9 bases. The CDR3 is made up of 16 amino acids. Germline CDR1 and CDR2: MGHRA and YSYEKL. The V segment lost 3 bases and the J segment 4 bases; nucleotides outside the gene matches: 9. The CDR3 is CASSHVGTGLIYGYTF. The DNA for the CDR3 is TGCGCCAGCAGCCATGTTGGGACAGGGCTTATCTATGGCTACACCTTC.

This clonotype was recorded many times. The chain carries TRBV5-6 and TRBJ2-1; no reliable D call. Deletions cut 2 bases from V and 0 bases from J, with 12 bases between. The length of the CDR3 is 16 residues. In germline, CDR1 is SGHDT, CDR2 YYEEEE. Here the CDR3 DNA reads TGTGCCAGCAGCTTACCTCGCGGCTTCTCCTACAATGAGCAGTTCTTC. This encodes CASSLPRGFSYNEQFF. Full variable domain (rest looked up from reference TRBV5-6 and TRBJ2-1): DAGVTQSPTHLIKTRGQQVTLRCSPKSGHDTVSWYQQALGQGPQFIFQYYEEEERQRGNFPDRFSGHQFPNYSSELNVNALLLGDSALYLCASSLPRGFSYNEQFFGPGTRLTVL.

This clonotype was recorded many times. The chain combines TRBV18 with TRBJ1-1; 7 bases match TRBD1. CDR3 length: 16 amino acids. From germline, CDR1 is KGHSH and CDR2 LQKENI. V shed 3 bases, J shed 4 bases, and the junction held 11 bases outside the gene matches. CDR3 loop: CASSPQTGEGSTEAFF. In nucleotides, the CDR3 is TGTGCCAGCTCACCTCAAACAGGGGAAGGAAGCACTGAAGCTTTCTTT.

This clonotype was counted many times. The chain employs TRBV7-6 and TRBJ2-1, with TRBD1 matching 9 bases. J gave up 4 bases and V 4 bases, and 5 bases lay outside the gene matches. This CDR3 is built from 15 residues. Germline-derived CDR1 and CDR2 are SGHVS and FNYEAQ. The CDR3 DNA is TGTGCCAGCAGCTACGGGACAGGGTTATACAATGAGCAGTTCTTC. It encodes CASSYGTGLYNEQFF.

The gene calls are TRBV6-2 or TRBV6-3 and TRBJ2-1; D unresolved. This CDR3 comprises 12 residues. Trimming took off 6 bases at V and 8 bases at J, with 11 bases between the two ends. Looked up from germline, CDR1 is MNHEY and CDR2 is SVGEGT. The CDR3 sequence: CASSLFFYEQFF. Here the CDR3 DNA reads TGTGCCAGCAGCCTATTTTTTTATGAGCAGTTCTTC.